Listed below are T cell receptor beta chains from one sample, sequenced in a study of shared clonotypes between healthy human individuals. Sequencing was performed with immunoSEQ multiplex PCR; in TCRdb, only in-frame clones are kept and a portion is missing. The sample records fewer than 1.6 million clones, approximately 98.5% being singletons. The specimen sequenced was naive CD4+ T cells sorted from blood. These receptors originate from a man aged 25-40 years in good health. CDR3s include the opening cysteine and the closing phenylalanine or tryptophan. Fields, in order: D gene, V gene, J gene, clone size, CDR3 protein, CDR3 DNA. A D gene is named only where the DNA matches it firmly. Clone size appears in some rows only: once, few, many, or a class for an expanded clone.

>TRBD1|TRBV2|TRBJ1-2|.
CASRIQGVDGYTF
TGTGCCAGCAGAATACAGGGGGTGGACGGCTACACCTTC
>TRBD2|TRBV18|TRBJ2-7|once
CASSPVAGEYEQYF
TGTGCCAGCTCACCAGTAGCGGGAGAATACGAGCAGTACTTC
>TRBD1|TRBV10-1|TRBJ2-1|.
CASSELQGVNYNEQFF
TGCGCCAGCAGTGAGCTCCAGGGGGTGAACTACAATGAGCAGTTCTTC
>.|TRBV6-1|TRBJ2-1|.
CASAKVSSYNEQFF
TGTGCCAGCGCTAAAGTTTCCTCCTACAATGAGCAGTTCTTC
>.|TRBV19|TRBJ2-7|.
CASSTAGYEQYF
TGTGCCAGTAGTACGGCAGGATACGAGCAGTACTTC
>.|TRBV9|TRBJ1-2|.
CASSDSTGNGYTF
TGTGCCAGCAGCGATAGTACGGGAAATGGCTACACCTTC
>TRBD1|TRBV2|TRBJ1-3|.
CASSVLGQGTSSGNTIYF
TGTGCCAGCAGTGTTTTGGGACAGGGGACGAGCTCTGGAAACACCATATATTTT
>.|TRBV27|TRBJ1-5|.
CASSPSGEQPQHF
TGTGCCAGCAGTCCTTCGGGGGAACAGCCCCAGCATTTT
>TRBD2|TRBV5-1|TRBJ2-7|.
CASSLAGAGTSVTYEQYF
TGCGCCAGCAGCTTGGCCGGTGCCGGGACTAGCGTTACCTACGAGCAGTACTTC
>TRBD2|TRBV28|TRBJ2-5|.
CASSPSESGKQETQYF
TGTGCCAGCAGTCCCTCCGAGAGCGGGAAGCAAGAGACCCAGTACTTC
>TRBD1|TRBV15|TRBJ2-7|.
CATSRPSSFRDRFHEQYF
TGTGCCACCAGCAGACCCTCTTCATTTCGGGACAGGTTCCACGAGCAGTACTTC
>TRBD1|TRBV25-1|TRBJ2-5|.
CASSAPPGTGGGETQYF
TGTGCCAGCAGTGCCCCACCAGGGACAGGGGGCGGTGAGACCCAGTACTTC
>TRBD1|TRBV5-1|TRBJ2-7|.
CASSRQDRGVYEQYF
TGCGCCAGCAGCCGGCAGGACAGGGGAGTGTACGAGCAGTACTTC
>TRBD2|TRBV9|TRBJ2-7|.
CASSVSGGDYEQYF
TGTGCCAGCAGCGTTAGCGGGGGGGACTACGAGCAGTACTTC
>TRBD2|TRBV5-1|TRBJ2-3|.
CASSLRTGLSGSETDTQYF
TGCGCCAGCAGCCTACGGACAGGTCTTAGCGGGAGTGAGACAGATACGCAGTATTTT
>.|TRBV20-1|TRBJ1-1|.
CSAFRNTEAFF
TGCAGTGCTTTCAGGAACACTGAAGCTTTCTTT
>.|TRBV18|TRBJ2-3|once
CASSPRQTMTDTQYF
TGTGCCAGCTCACCGCGCCAGACTATGACAGATACGCAGTATTTT
>TRBD1|TRBV27|TRBJ2-3|.
CASSFGTGAITDTQYF
TGTGCCAGCAGTTTCGGGACAGGGGCGATCACAGATACGCAGTATTTT
>.|TRBV10-3|TRBJ2-7|.
CAISVLQAGEQYF
TGTGCCATCAGTGTTTTACAGGCCGGTGAGCAGTACTTC
>.|TRBV5-6|TRBJ1-3|.
CASSLVGASSGNTIYF
TGTGCCAGCAGCTTGGTGGGGGCGAGCTCTGGAAACACCATATATTTT
>.|TRBV5-1|TRBJ1-1|.
CASSSGADGTEAFF
TGCGCCAGCAGCTCAGGGGCGGACGGCACTGAAGCTTTCTTT
>TRBD1|TRBV29-1|TRBJ1-2|.
CSVGGQGGNYGYTF
TGCAGCGTCGGGGGACAGGGGGGAAACTATGGCTACACCTTC
>TRBD2|TRBV7-6|TRBJ2-5|.
CASSWDYGQETQYF
TGTGCCAGCAGCTGGGACTATGGGCAAGAGACCCAGTACTTC
>TRBD1|TRBV9|TRBJ2-2|.
CASRLGQTTGELFF
TGTGCCAGCAGATTGGGACAGACCACCGGGGAGCTGTTTTTT
>.|TRBV6-5|TRBJ2-1|.
CASSSVTYNEQFF
TGTGCCAGCAGTAGCGTCACCTACAATGAGCAGTTCTTC
>TRBD2|TRBV27|TRBJ2-1|.
CASKAGDSYNEQFF
TGTGCCAGCAAAGCGGGAGATTCCTACAATGAGCAGTTCTTC
>.|TRBV6-4|TRBJ1-1|.
CASRERPGNTEAFF
TGTGCCAGCAGGGAAAGACCCGGGAACACTGAAGCTTTCTTT
>.|TRBV4-1|TRBJ2-1|.
CASSQGLGDYRYNEQFF
TGCGCCAGCAGCCAAGGGTTAGGAGACTACAGATACAATGAGCAGTTCTTC
>.|TRBV28|TRBJ1-1|.
CASSSGGMNTEAFF
TGTGCCAGCAGTTCAGGCGGGATGAACACTGAAGCTTTCTTT
>.|TRBV4-3|TRBJ2-2|.
CASSQYRFAGNTGELFF
TGCGCCAGCAGCCAATATCGGTTTGCGGGGAACACCGGGGAGCTGTTTTTT
>.|TRBV7-9|TRBJ2-5|.
CASSLSVGRTHQETQYF
TGTGCCAGCAGCTTATCTGTCGGGCGGACCCACCAAGAGACCCAGTACTTC
>TRBD2|TRBV6-5|TRBJ2-7|once
CASSYRPAGGVDEQYF
TGTGCCAGCAGTTACAGGCCGGCGGGAGGGGTCGACGAGCAGTACTTC
>TRBD2|TRBV5-8|TRBJ2-1|.
CASSLGTSGRNEQFF
TGTGCCAGCAGCTTAGGGACTAGCGGGAGAAATGAGCAGTTCTTC
>TRBD2|TRBV4-1|TRBJ2-1|.
CASSPWGLAGGLDDNEQFF
TGCGCCAGCAGCCCCTGGGGACTAGCGGGAGGCCTCGACGACAATGAGCAGTTCTTC
>.|TRBV29-1|TRBJ1-2|.
CSAPSSGLYGYTF
TGCAGCGCTCCCTCTTCCGGTCTCTATGGCTACACCTTC
>TRBD1|TRBV10-1|TRBJ2-2|.
CAPSGGFPTGELFF
TGCGCCCCCTCAGGGGGCTTTCCCACCGGGGAGCTGTTTTTT
>TRBD1|TRBV9|TRBJ2-2|.
CASSVVPGQGAPTPNTGELFF
TGTGCCAGCAGCGTAGTGCCGGGACAGGGGGCACCTACTCCCAACACCGGGGAGCTGTTTTTT
>.|TRBV2|TRBJ2-7|once
CASSEARVGSSYEQYF
TGTGCCAGCAGTGAAGCAAGGGTCGGGAGCTCCTACGAGCAGTACTTC
>.|TRBV5-1|TRBJ2-3|.
CASSLLVTDTQYF
TGCGCCAGCAGCTTGTTAGTCACAGATACGCAGTATTTT
>.|TRBV19|TRBJ1-1|.
CASSIKGSESTEAFF
TGTGCCAGTAGTATAAAAGGATCTGAGAGCACTGAAGCTTTCTTT
>.|TRBV28|TRBJ2-7|.
CASSPTRRRVGPYEQYF
TGTGCCAGCAGTCCGACTAGGCGGCGGGTCGGCCCCTACGAGCAGTACTTC
>.|TRBV27|TRBJ1-2|.
CASSIGLSYGYTF
TGTGCCAGCAGTATAGGACTGTCCTATGGCTACACCTTC
>TRBD1|TRBV5-4|TRBJ1-4|.
CASSIGTAGEKLFF
TGTGCCAGCAGTATCGGGACAGCAGGCGAAAAACTGTTTTTT
>.|TRBV5-1|TRBJ2-1|.
CASSLASSSYNEQFF
TGCGCCAGCAGCTTGGCCTCTAGCTCCTACAATGAGCAGTTCTTC
>.|TRBV5-6|TRBJ1-2|once
CASSLLTGPAEVRHTF
TGTGCCAGCAGCTTGCTTACAGGCCCGGCAGAAGTGAGACACACCTTC
>TRBD1|TRBV11-3|TRBJ2-1|.
CASSPRGDRGRGEQFF
TGTGCCAGCAGCCCTCGGGGGGACAGGGGTAGAGGTGAGCAGTTCTTC
>TRBD2|TRBV5-4|TRBJ2-2|.
CATRRSSGSFGTGELFF
TGTGCCACCCGTCGGTCTAGCGGGAGCTTTGGGACCGGGGAGCTGTTTTTT
>.|TRBV5-1|TRBJ1-5|.
CASSVTGGGGNQPQHF
TGCGCCAGCAGCGTCACCGGGGGAGGCGGCAATCAGCCCCAGCATTTT
>.|TRBV9|TRBJ1-3|.
CASSAGGRGNTIYF
TGTGCCAGCAGCGCCGGGGGAAGGGGAAACACCATATATTTT
>.|TRBV2|TRBJ2-7|once
CASSDEGIDEQYF
TGTGCCAGCAGTGACGAGGGGATCGACGAGCAGTACTTC
>TRBD1|TRBV2|TRBJ2-5|.
CASSRDSQETQYF
TGTGCCAGCAGCCGGGACAGCCAAGAGACCCAGTACTTC
>TRBD1|TRBV7-9|TRBJ1-1|once
CASSLEVGGRFRAFF
TGTGCCAGCAGCTTAGAAGTAGGGGGCCGGTTTAGAGCTTTCTTT
>TRBD1|TRBV5-1|TRBJ2-7|.
CASSWGSGQSTYEQYF
TGCGCCAGCAGCTGGGGCTCGGGACAGAGCACCTACGAGCAGTACTTC
>.|TRBV28|TRBJ1-2|.
CASTRDSYGYTF
TGTGCCAGCACACGGGACTCCTATGGCTACACCTTC
>.|TRBV6-5|TRBJ1-1|.
CASSSDSLNTEAFF
TGTGCCAGCAGTTCGGACAGCTTGAACACTGAAGCTTTCTTT
>.|TRBV7-3|TRBJ2-5|.
CASSPKGVQETQYF
TGTGCCAGCAGCCCGAAGGGTGTCCAAGAGACCCAGTACTTC
>.|TRBV7-9|TRBJ1-4|.
CASSLARQKTEKLFF
TGTGCCAGCAGCTTAGCTCGGCAGAAAACGGAAAAACTGTTTTTT
>.|TRBV19|TRBJ1-1|.
CASGWGRLSNTEAFF
TGTGCCAGTGGTTGGGGACGACTTTCGAACACTGAAGCTTTCTTT